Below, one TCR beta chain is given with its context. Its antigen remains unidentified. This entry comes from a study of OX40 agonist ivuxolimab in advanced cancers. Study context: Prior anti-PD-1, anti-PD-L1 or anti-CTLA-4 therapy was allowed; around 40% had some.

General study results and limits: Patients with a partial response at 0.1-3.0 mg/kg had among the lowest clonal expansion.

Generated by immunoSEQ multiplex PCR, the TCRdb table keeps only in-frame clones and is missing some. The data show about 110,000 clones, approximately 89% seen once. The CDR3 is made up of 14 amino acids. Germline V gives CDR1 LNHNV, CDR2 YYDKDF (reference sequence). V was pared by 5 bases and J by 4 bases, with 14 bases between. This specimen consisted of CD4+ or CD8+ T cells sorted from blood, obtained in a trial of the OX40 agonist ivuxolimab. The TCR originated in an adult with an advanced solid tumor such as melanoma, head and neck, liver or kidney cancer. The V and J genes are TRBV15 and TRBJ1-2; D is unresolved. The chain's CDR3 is CATSAETTLYGYTF. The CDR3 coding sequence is TGTGCCACCAGCGCGGAGACTACTCTCTATGGCTACACCTTC.